This T cell receptor (beta chain) was documented in a study of cytomegalovirus exposure and HLA in healthy donors. The wider study: A previous analysis identified 95 million to 120 million unique TCR beta sequences derived from about 180 million T cells.

Germline V CDR1 and CDR2: SGHTS, YDEGEE. Trimming shortened V by 4 bases and J by 1 base, and 11 bases separated the two germline ends. The CDR3 totals 15 residues. The study sampled nominally healthy donors, though unrecorded immune exposures were likely. The study's findings and limits: The study labeled 164 TCR beta chains cytomegalovirus-associated. Per a later analysis, HLA-associated TCR beta chains showed more clonal expansion than other, equally common TCR beta chains.

This clone appeared once. Antigen: not known. Both 60 Vbeta primers and 13 Jbeta primers went into the PCR. Produced via immunoSEQ multiplex PCR; TCRdb's table is partial and in-frame only. Altogether about 80,000 clones are present, around 60% being singletons, with the ten largest covering about 4.7%. The sequenced sample consisted of PBMCs. The V gene is TRBV5-8, the J gene TRBJ2-2, with TRBD1 as a possible D gene (6 bases). The TCR sequence derives from a male donor in good health and CMV-seropositive. The CDR3 region is CASSPWTVNTGELFF. Written as DNA, the CDR3 is TGTGCCAGCAGCCCTTGGACAGTGAACACCGGGGAGCTGTTTTTT.